These 32 T cell receptor beta chains originate from one sample sequenced in a study of T cells in Graves' hyperthyroidism and ophthalmopathy. The TCR beta CDR3 regions underwent amplification using RNA transcripts as the source. The TCR CDR3 first-round RT-PCR relied on the HTBI primer set. TCRdb processed the multiplex PCR reads anew with MiXCR; each CDR3 protein has one entry. The data contain over 650,000 distinct CDR3 sequences, approximately 42% of them singletons. Sequenced sample: peripheral blood or thyroid tissue (not recorded which). Receptors were obtained from an adult man with Graves' disease, either hyperthyroidism or ophthalmopathy (not recorded which).

The gene calls are TRBV2 and TRBJ1-2; TRBD1 matches 7 bases. This CDR3 is 14 amino acids long. Trimming at V came to 0 bases and at J to 5 bases, leaving 3 bases not matched to a gene. Germline CDR1 is SNHLY and CDR2 is FYNNEI. The CDR3 reads CASSEAGTDYGYTF. CDR3 DNA: TGTGCCAGCAGTGAAGCTGGGACAGATTATGGCTACACCTTC.

In its sample, this clonotype was seen many times. V usage is TRBV29-1 and J usage is TRBJ1-3; unclear D gene. Germline-derived CDR1 and CDR2 are SQVTM and ANQGSEA. The CDR3 has 13 amino acids. The ends were cut back, 1 base at V and 2 bases at J, with 6 bases in the middle. The DNA of the CDR3 is TGCAGCGTTGAAGTGGCCACTGGAAACACCATATATTTT. Its protein is CSVEVATGNTIYF.

This sequence joins TRBV10-3 and TRBJ2-5; TRBD2 agrees at 7 bases. This CDR3 contains 16 residues. Trimming removed 10 bases from V and 2 bases from J; junction bases left unmatched: 16. Germline loops: CDR1 ENHRY, CDR2 SYGVKD. DNA for the CDR3: TGTGCCACGGCGGGGGAGGGCTTCTCCGAGCAAGAGACCCAGTACTTC. Protein: CATAGEGFSEQETQYF.

In its sample, this clonotype was seen a few times. The chain employs TRBV5-8 and TRBJ1-2; perhaps TRBD1 as D (6 bases). Trimming took off 5 bases at V and 6 bases at J, with 14 bases between the two ends. CDR1 and CDR2 (germline): SGHTS, YDEGEE. There are 13 residues in the CDR3. CDR3 nucleotides: TGTGCCAGCAGATATACAGGGTGGCATGGCTACACCTTC. As protein: CASRYTGWHGYTF. Drawing the rest from reference TRBV5-8 and TRBJ1-2, the complete variable domain is EAGVTQSPTHLIKTRGQQATLRCSPISGHTSVYWYQQALGLGLQFLLWYDEGEERNRGNFPPRFSGRQFPNYSSELNVNALELEDSALYLCASRYTGWHGYTFGSGTRLTVV.

This clonotype was recorded a few times. This chain connects TRBV9 to TRBJ1-1; possible D gene TRBD1, 6 bases. This CDR3 has 14 amino acids. CDR1 and CDR2 from the germline V gene are SGDLS and YYNGEE. Trimming stripped 2 bases from V and 1 base from J, with 9 bases between. The DNA of the CDR3 is TGTGCCAGCAGCGTGGGGACAAAGAACACTGAAGCTTTCTTT. Encoded protein: CASSVGTKNTEAFF.

The CDR3 loop reads CASSLLTSLYEQYF. CDR3 DNA: TGTGCCAGCAGCTTACTGACATCCCTATACGAGCAGTACTTC. V gene TRBV11-2 combines with J gene TRBJ2-7; D not certain. CDR3 length equals 14 residues. Germline V gene sequence: CDR1 SGHAT, CDR2 FQNNGV. V was cut by 2 bases and J by 4 bases, with 12 bases left in between.

In this sample, this clonotype turned up many times. This rearrangement joins TRBV29-1 to TRBJ1-1; 8 nucleotides line up with TRBD1. There are 14 residues in the CDR3. Trimming cost V 7 bases and J 1 base; bases outside gene matches: 8. Looked up from germline, CDR1 is SQVTM and CDR2 is ANQGSEA. This CDR3 reads CSASRQGKNTEAFF. For the CDR3, the DNA is TGCAGCGCTTCACGACAGGGGAAGAACACTGAAGCTTTCTTT. Full variable domain (remainder filled in from reference TRBV29-1 and TRBJ1-1): SAVISQKPSRDICQRGTSLTIQCQVDSQVTMMFWYRQQPGQSLTLIATANQGSEATYESGFVIDKFPISRPNLTFSTLTVSNMSPEDSSIYLCSASRQGKNTEAFFGQGTRLTVV.

This sequence joins TRBV7-9 and TRBJ1-1; TRBD1 matches 7 bases. Germline V gene lookup returns CDR1 SEHNR and CDR2 FQNEAQ (reference sequence). The trim removed 5 bases at V and 1 base at J, leaving 10 bases unmatched. The CDR3 sequence is 16 residues long. The CDR3 spells CASSPPWTGTNTEAFF. The CDR3 DNA sequence: TGTGCCAGCAGCCCACCATGGACAGGAACGAACACTGAAGCTTTCTTT. The whole variable domain, remainder taken from reference TRBV7-9 and TRBJ1-1, is DTGVSQNPRHKITKRGQNVTFRCDPISEHNRLYWYRQTLGQGPEFLTYFQNEAQLEKSRLLSDRFSAERPKGSFSTLEIQRTEQGDSAMYLCASSPPWTGTNTEAFFGQGTRLTVV.

The chain is built from TRBV6-6 and TRBJ1-1; D uncertain. The ends were cut back, 6 bases at V and 3 bases at J, with 11 bases in the middle. Germline loops: CDR1 MNHNY, CDR2 SVGAGI (reference sequence). This CDR3 has 13 residues. DNA of the CDR3: TGTGCCAGCAGGAATAGGGATGACACTGAAGCTTTCTTT. Translated: CASRNRDDTEAFF.

This clonotype was found many times. This rearrangement joins TRBV10-3 to TRBJ1-1; TRBD1 aligns across 7 bases. The CDR3 is 14 amino acids. Germline CDR1 and CDR2: ENHRY and SYGVKD. Trimming cost V 4 bases and J 1 base; bases outside gene matches: 3. The CDR3 spells CAISATGTNTEAFF. The CDR3 bases are TGTGCCATCAGTGCGACAGGGACGAACACTGAAGCTTTCTTT.

At least ten counts were recorded for this clonotype. The chain links TRBV24-1 to TRBJ2-5; a weak D match, TRBD2 (5 bases). The CDR3 is 14 amino acids. Germline V gene data show CDR1 as KGHDR and CDR2 as SFDVKD. With 3 bases removed from V and 2 bases from J, the gap between germline ends came to 9 bases. CDR3 region: CATSDRRTQETQYF. CDR3 coding DNA: TGTGCCACCAGTGATCGCAGGACTCAAGAGACCCAGTACTTC.

This sequence joins TRBV15 and TRBJ1-4, with 7 bases lining up with TRBD1. J lost 8 bases, V lost 1 base, and 10 bases had no gene match. CDR1 is LNHNV, CDR2 YYDKDF, per germline (reference sequence). The CDR3 has 16 amino acids. The CDR3 nucleotides read TGTGCCACCAGCAGAGTGACACAGGGGAGTGAGGAAAAACTGTTTTTT. Translation: CATSRVTQGSEEKLFF.

This chain links TRBV10-3 with TRBJ1-1; 9 bases fit TRBD1. The length of the CDR3 is 13 residues. Losses at the gene ends were 6 bases for V and 11 bases for J; bases not matched to a gene: 10. Looked up from germline, CDR1 is ENHRY and CDR2 is SYGVKD. Here the CDR3 reads CAIRTDRGGVAFF. CDR3 DNA: TGTGCCATCAGAACGGACAGGGGCGGTGTTGCTTTCTTT.

This clonotype came up a few times. The chain has TRBV9 and TRBJ1-4; D is undetermined. Trimming took off 2 bases at V and 8 bases at J, with 13 bases between the two ends. This CDR3 contains 14 residues. Germline V gene sequence: CDR1 SGDLS, CDR2 YYNGEE. The CDR3: CASSVSSFGEKLFF. The DNA of the CDR3 is TGTGCCAGCAGCGTTTCATCGTTCGGGGAAAAACTGTTTTTT.

Ten or more counts support this clonotype. The chain links TRBV6-6 to TRBJ1-1; D is undetermined. Trimming removed 2 bases at V and 2 bases at J, with 6 bases between. The CDR3 sequence is 13 residues long. Germline CDR1 and CDR2: MNHNY and SVGAGI (reference sequence). The CDR3 spells CASSYGDNTEAFF. The CDR3 DNA reads TGTGCCAGCAGTTACGGAGACAACACTGAAGCTTTCTTT.

This clonotype has a single count. CDR3 protein: CATSRERTSGRAGANVLTF. CDR3 bases: TGTGCCACCAGCAGAGAAAGAACTAGCGGGAGGGCCGGGGCCAACGTCCTGACTTTC. The chain employs TRBV15 and TRBJ2-6, with 13 bases matching TRBD2. V shed 0 bases and J 4 bases; nucleotides not matched to a gene: 6. Germline CDR1 reads LNHNV; CDR2 reads YYDKDF (reference sequence). The length of the CDR3 is 19 residues.

This clonotype was found many times. The chain is built from TRBV10-3 and TRBJ2-7, with 11 bases that match TRBD1. The CDR3 length is 13 residues. Germline CDR1 is ENHRY and CDR2 is SYGVKD. The V segment lost 10 bases and the J segment 6 bases; nucleotides outside the gene matches: 8. The CDR3 loop is CATGGQGVGEQYF. CDR3 bases: TGTGCCACTGGGGGACAGGGGGTAGGCGAGCAGTACTTC.

Ten or more counts support this clonotype. This chain uses TRBV6-5 with TRBJ1-2; 7 bases match TRBD1. Germline CDR1 reads MNHEY; CDR2 reads SVGAGI. There are 13 residues in the CDR3. The J segment lost 6 bases and the V segment lost 10 bases, leaving 11 bases of the junction unmatched. CDR3 protein: CATSAGQSHGYTF. CDR3 DNA: TGTGCCACCTCGGCGGGACAGTCCCATGGCTACACCTTC.

For this clonotype: The junction differs from germline at one of its ends, possibly a read error. This rearrangement joins TRBV10-3 to TRBJ1-3; 7 nucleotides align to TRBD1. Germline CDR1 is ENHRY and CDR2 is SYGVKD. The CDR3 covers 8 residues. CDR3 DNA: TGTGCCATCGGGACAGTCCATTTT. It codes for CAIGTVHF.

This clonotype has a handful of counts. The rearrangement uses TRBV7-9 and TRBJ2-7, with D possibly matching TRBD1 (6 bases). Germline V gene data show CDR1 as SEHNR and CDR2 as FQNEAQ (reference sequence). V dropped 6 bases and J dropped 2 bases, with 14 bases sitting between them. CDR3 length equals 14 residues. CDR3 DNA sequence: TGTGCCAGCAGTTACTCCAGGGGTGCCTACGAGCAGTACTTC. Amino acids: CASSYSRGAYEQYF.

This clonotype was seen only a few times. The gene calls are TRBV29-1 and TRBJ1-2; a possible D gene is TRBD1 (5 bases). Germline V gene sequence: CDR1 SQVTM, CDR2 ANQGSEA. V was cut by 1 base and J by 0 bases, with 12 bases left in between. CDR3 length: 15 residues. CDR3 loop: CSVEGGGLSNYGYTF. In nucleotides, the CDR3 is TGCAGCGTTGAAGGGGGGGGACTCTCTAACTATGGCTACACCTTC. Complete variable domain (other parts from reference TRBV29-1 and TRBJ1-2): SAVISQKPSRDICQRGTSLTIQCQVDSQVTMMFWYRQQPGQSLTLIATANQGSEATYESGFVIDKFPISRPNLTFSTLTVSNMSPEDSSIYLCSVEGGGLSNYGYTFGSGTRLTVV.

V usage is TRBV10-3 and J usage is TRBJ1-3; no clear D gene. V dropped 4 bases and J dropped 6 bases, with 7 bases sitting between them. Germline CDR1 reads ENHRY; CDR2 reads SYGVKD. The CDR3 consists of 12 residues. In DNA form, the CDR3 reads TGTGCCATCAGTGGTAATGAAAACACCATATATTTT. Translated, it gives CAISGNENTIYF.

The chain employs TRBV12-3 or TRBV12-4 and TRBJ2-7, with D perhaps TRBD1 or TRBD2 (5 bases each). CDR3 length: 14 amino acids. The V end was cut by 1 base, the J end by 6 bases, with 13 bases between. In DNA, the CDR3 is TGTGCCAGCAGTTTAGTTGGGGGATCAGGCGAGCAGTACTTC. Translating it yields CASSLVGGSGEQYF.

This clonotype was seen more than once but under ten times. The chain couples TRBV7-2 to TRBJ2-2, with D possibly TRBD2 on 6 matching bases. The germline gives CDR1 SGHTA, CDR2 FQGNSA. V shed 5 bases and J shed 4 bases, with 17 bases lying between them. This CDR3 is 16 amino acids long. The CDR3 nucleotides are TGTGCCAGCAGCCCCCAGTCGGGACTTCTCACCGGGGAGCTGTTTTTT. The encoded protein is CASSPQSGLLTGELFF.

This clonotype showed up many times. The chain joins TRBV2 to TRBJ2-5; 7 bases align to TRBD1. The CDR3 has 13 amino acids. Trimming took 6 bases from V and 3 from J; bases not matched to a gene: 4. The germline CDR1 and CDR2 sequences are SNHLY and FYNNEI. CDR3 DNA sequence: TGTGCCAGCAGAGCCGGGACAGAAGAGACCCAGTACTTC. Translated: CASRAGTEETQYF.

For this clonotype: A read error is likely, as this CDR3 ends without the conserved phenylalanine or tryptophan. It is unclear where the CDR3 begins or ends on the DNA, so no DNA is shown, and the CDR3 is as TCRdb lists it. The chain carries TRBV29-1 and TRBJ1-1. CDR1 SQVTM and CDR2 ANQGSEA come from the germline V gene. Including both end residues, the CDR3 is 13 amino acids long. The CDR3 sequence is CSVEAHGRTLIYP.

A single count supports this clonotype. This chain joins TRBV10-3 and TRBJ1-4, with D possibly being TRBD1 (5 bases). The CDR3 runs 14 residues. V lost 6 bases and J lost 4, with 12 bases in between. In germline, CDR1 is ENHRY, CDR2 SYGVKD. This CDR3 is CAISPGPINEKLFF. The CDR3 DNA is TGTGCCATCAGCCCGGGACCGATTAATGAAAAACTGTTTTTT.

The chain employs TRBV2 and TRBJ1-6; no definite D call. CDR3 length: 14 amino acids. Between the trimmed V and J ends, which lost 8 bases and 0 bases, there was a span of 8 bases. Germline V gene sequence: CDR1 SNHLY, CDR2 FYNNEI. The CDR3 DNA sequence: TGTGCCAGCGGACCAAGCTCCTATAATTCACCCCTCCACTTT. Translation: CASGPSSYNSPLHF.

As regards this clonotype: The germline gene is not matched at one end of the junction; a read error may be the cause. The chain couples TRBV7-4 to TRBJ1-2; TRBD1 matches 7 bases. CDR1 is SGHVT, CDR2 SQSDAQ, per germline. CDR3 length: 17 residues. CDR3 bases: TGCGCCAGCAGCCAAGCCAAATCGCAGACAGGGATCTATGGCTACACCTTC. This encodes CASSQAKSQTGIYGYTF.

J is TRBJ2-7 and V is TRBV25-1; 7 nucleotides align to TRBD2. With V trimmed by 3 bases and J by 3 bases, 8 bases remained unmatched. Per germline, CDR1 MGHDK and CDR2 SYGVNS. The length of the CDR3 is 15 residues. The CDR3 is CASSEVTSPGYEQYF. CDR3 nucleotides: TGTGCCAGCAGTGAGGTGACTAGCCCCGGCTACGAGCAGTACTTC.

This clonotype was seen many times. This chain joins TRBV12-3 or TRBV12-4 and TRBJ1-4; TRBD1 agrees at 7 bases. This CDR3 contains 14 residues. V trimming: 6 bases; J trimming: 8 bases; junction bases outside the gene matches: 9. The CDR3 region is CASSPQGIGEKLFF. The DNA for the CDR3 is TGTGCCAGCAGCCCACAGGGGATCGGCGAAAAACTGTTTTTT.

CDR3 loop: CSVRTQNTIYF. CDR3 sequence (DNA): TGCAGCGTCAGGACCCAGAACACCATATATTTT. This chain connects TRBV29-1 to TRBJ1-3; D not certain. CDR3 length: 11 residues. The germline CDR1 and CDR2 sequences are SQVTM and ANQGSEA. The V and J ends lost 6 bases and 7 bases respectively, with 10 bases between them.